This paragraph covers one TCR beta chain sequence. The data originate from a study of control samples from healthy donors and cancer patients. Sequenced by immunoSEQ multiplex PCR; TCRdb stores in-frame clones only, minus some. The sample lists 100,000 to 150,000 clones; roughly 92% were seen once. The CDR3 is made up of 15 amino acids. Germline trimming cut 2 bases from V and 6 bases from J; bases unmatched to any gene: 5. CDR1 is MNHEY, CDR2 SVGAGI, per germline. This receptor was taken from a man at least 80 years old with head and neck cancer. The specimen sequenced was PBMCs. V and J are TRBV6-5 and TRBJ2-5, with 11 bases aligning to TRBD1. The CDR3, as DNA: TGTGCCAGCAGTTACGGGACAGGGGGAGGAAAGACCCAGTACTTC. Its protein product is CASSYGTGGGKTQYF.